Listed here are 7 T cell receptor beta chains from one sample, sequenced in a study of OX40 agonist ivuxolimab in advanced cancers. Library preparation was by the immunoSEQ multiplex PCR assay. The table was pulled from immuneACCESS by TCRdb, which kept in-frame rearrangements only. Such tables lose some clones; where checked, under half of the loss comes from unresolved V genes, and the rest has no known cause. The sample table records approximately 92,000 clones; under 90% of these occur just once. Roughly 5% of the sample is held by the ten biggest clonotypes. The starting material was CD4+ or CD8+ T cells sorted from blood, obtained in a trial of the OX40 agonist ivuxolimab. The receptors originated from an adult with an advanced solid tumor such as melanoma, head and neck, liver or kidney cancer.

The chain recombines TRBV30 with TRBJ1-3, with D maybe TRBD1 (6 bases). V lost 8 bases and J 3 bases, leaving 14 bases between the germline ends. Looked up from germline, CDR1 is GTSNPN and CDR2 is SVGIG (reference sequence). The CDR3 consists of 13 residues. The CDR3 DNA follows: TGTGCCGGTGACAGGAACCATGGAAACACCATATATTTT. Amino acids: CAGDRNHGNTIYF.

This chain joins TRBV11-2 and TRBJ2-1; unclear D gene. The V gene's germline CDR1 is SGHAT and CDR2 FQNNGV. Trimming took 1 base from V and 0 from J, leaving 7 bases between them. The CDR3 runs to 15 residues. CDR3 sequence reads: CASSLGLSSYNEQFF. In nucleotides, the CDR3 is TGTGCCAGCAGCTTAGGCCTTTCCTCCTACAATGAGCAGTTCTTC.

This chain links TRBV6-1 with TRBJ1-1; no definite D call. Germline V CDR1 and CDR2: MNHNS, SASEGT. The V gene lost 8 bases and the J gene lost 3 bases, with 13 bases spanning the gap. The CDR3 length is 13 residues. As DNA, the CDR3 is TGTGCCAGCGGGATTGGGTCTTACACTGAAGCTTTCTTT. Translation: CASGIGSYTEAFF.

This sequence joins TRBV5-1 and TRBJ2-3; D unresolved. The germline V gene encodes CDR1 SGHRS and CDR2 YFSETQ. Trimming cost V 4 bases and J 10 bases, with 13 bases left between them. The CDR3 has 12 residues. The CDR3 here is CASSDDLRAQYF. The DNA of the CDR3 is TGCGCCAGCAGCGACGACTTACGAGCGCAGTATTTT. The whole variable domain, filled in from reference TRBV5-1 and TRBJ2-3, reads KAGVTQTPRYLIKTRGQQVTLSCSPISGHRSVSWYQQTPGQGLQFLFEYFSETQRNKGNFPGRFSGRQFSNSRSEMNVSTLELGDSALYLCASSDDLRAQYFGPGTRLTVL.

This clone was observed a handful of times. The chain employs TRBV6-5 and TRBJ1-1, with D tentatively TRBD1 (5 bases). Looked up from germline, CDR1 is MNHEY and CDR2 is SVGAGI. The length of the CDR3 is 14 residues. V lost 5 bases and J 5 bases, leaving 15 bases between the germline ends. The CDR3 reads CASSPRGAKTEAFF. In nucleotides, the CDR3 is TGTGCCAGCAGTCCTCGGGGCGCGAAGACTGAAGCTTTCTTT.

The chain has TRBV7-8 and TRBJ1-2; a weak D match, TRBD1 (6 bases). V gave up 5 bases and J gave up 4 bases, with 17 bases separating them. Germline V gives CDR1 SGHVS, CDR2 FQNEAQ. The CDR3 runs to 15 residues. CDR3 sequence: CASSPSGGAGYGYTF. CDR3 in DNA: TGTGCCAGCAGCCCCTCGGGGGGGGCGGGCTATGGCTACACCTTC.

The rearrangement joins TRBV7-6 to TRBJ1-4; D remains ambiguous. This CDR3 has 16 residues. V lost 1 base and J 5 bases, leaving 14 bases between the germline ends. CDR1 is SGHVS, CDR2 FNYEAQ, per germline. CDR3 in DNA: TGTGCCAGCAGCTTAGGGCAAGGTCGGGGAAATGAAAAACTGTTTTTT. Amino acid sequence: CASSLGQGRGNEKLFF.